These 7 T cell receptor beta chains were sequenced from one sample in a study of cytomegalovirus exposure and HLA in healthy donors (dated by TCRdb to 2016 to 2017). The library was prepared using the immunoSEQ multiplex PCR assay. A mixture of 60 forward primers for TCR Vbeta segments and 13 reverse primers for TCR Jbeta segments was used in the multiplex PCR. Imported from immuneACCESS, the table was reduced by TCRdb to in-frame sequences with V and J called. These copies leave out some clones; in studies compared against another copy, an unresolved V gene accounts for under half, and the cause of the remainder is not known. In all, the sample holds fewer than 200,000 clones, and roughly 80% of those were seen once. The ten largest clones take up 2% to 2.5% of the sample. The sample comprised PBMCs. These receptors originate from a male donor in good health and CMV-seronegative.

CDR3 DNA sequence: TGTGCCAGCACCGGGACAGTGAACACTGAAGCTTTCTTT. Translated: CASTGTVNTEAFF. The chain links TRBV6-5 to TRBJ1-1; TRBD1 aligns across 7 bases. In germline, CDR1 is MNHEY, CDR2 SVGAGI. The CDR3 covers 13 residues. Trimming took 7 bases from V and 0 from J; bases not matched to a gene: 2.

This clone was observed a handful of times. This chain links TRBV2 with TRBJ2-7; TRBD2 might be the D (6 bases). Trimming removed 1 base at V and 3 bases at J, with 16 bases between. The CDR3 runs 16 residues. The germline CDR1 and CDR2 sequences are SNHLY and FYNNEI. CDR3 nucleotide sequence: TGTGCCAGCAGTGAAGACGTGGGGGGTGGTTACTACGAGCAGTACTTC. It encodes CASSEDVGGGYYEQYF.

The rearrangement joins TRBV6-5 to TRBJ1-2, with 12 bases fitting TRBD1. V was pared by 11 bases and J by 7 bases, with 5 bases of the junction left unmatched. Germline loops: CDR1 MNHEY, CDR2 SVGAGI. This CDR3 comprises 12 residues. The CDR3, as DNA: TGTGCCTCGGGACAGGGGGCGAGTGGCTACACCTTC. Translated: CASGQGASGYTF.

This clone was seen only a few times. The V and J genes are TRBV18 and TRBJ2-3; D uncertain. CDR1 is KGHSH, CDR2 LQKENI, per germline. This CDR3 comprises 12 residues. V was shortened by 3 bases and J by 6 bases, with 7 bases between the two germline ends. The CDR3 loop is CASSPTADTQYF. The CDR3 coding sequence is TGTGCCAGCTCACCCACTGCGGATACGCAGTATTTT.

The chain links TRBV2 to TRBJ2-3; 9 nucleotides line up with TRBD1. The V segment lost 6 bases and the J segment 2 bases; nucleotides outside the gene matches: 6. CDR1 SNHLY and CDR2 FYNNEI come from the germline V gene. The length of the CDR3 is 15 residues. This chain's CDR3 is CASRPRDRDTDTQYF. CDR3 DNA sequence: TGTGCCAGCAGACCCCGGGACAGGGACACAGATACGCAGTATTTT.

The chain combines TRBV10-2 with TRBJ1-5; D perhaps matches TRBD1 (6 bases). V gave up 9 bases and J gave up 4 bases, with 16 bases separating them. The CDR3 has 14 residues. Germline assignment: CDR1 WSHSY and CDR2 SAAADI. CDR3 DNA sequence: TGCGCCAGTCGTGGGGGGGGCCGGAATCAGCCCCAGCATTTT. Its protein is CASRGGGRNQPQHF.

The chain joins TRBV7-9 to TRBJ1-5; 8 bases are a match to TRBD1. The ends lost 5 bases at V and 3 bases at J; junction bases unmatched: 9. The CDR3 has 16 residues. The germline V gene has CDR1 SEHNR and CDR2 FQNEAQ (reference sequence). The CDR3 region is CASSPGQGESNQPQHF. In DNA, the CDR3 is TGTGCCAGCAGCCCAGGACAGGGCGAATCCAATCAGCCCCAGCATTTT.